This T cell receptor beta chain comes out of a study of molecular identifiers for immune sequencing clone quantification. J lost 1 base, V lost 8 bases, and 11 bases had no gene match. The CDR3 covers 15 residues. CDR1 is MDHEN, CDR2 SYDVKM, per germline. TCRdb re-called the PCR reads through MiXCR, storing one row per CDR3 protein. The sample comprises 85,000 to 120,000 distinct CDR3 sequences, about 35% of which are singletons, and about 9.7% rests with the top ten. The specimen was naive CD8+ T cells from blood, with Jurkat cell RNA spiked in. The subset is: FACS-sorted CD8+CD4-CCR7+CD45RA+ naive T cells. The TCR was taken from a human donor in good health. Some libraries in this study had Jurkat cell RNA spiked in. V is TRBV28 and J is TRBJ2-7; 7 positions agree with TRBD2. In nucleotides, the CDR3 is TGTGCCAGCTCCAGCGGGGTTATTTTATCCTACGAGCAGTACTTC. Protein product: CASSSGVILSYEQYF.